The rows below give T cell receptor beta chains drawn from one sample of a study of blood T cell repertoires in COVID-19. TCRdb's copy holds only in-frame clones and misses some; the assay was immunoSEQ multiplex PCR. The sample yields 70,000 to 90,000 clones, 65% to 90% seen once. The sequencing input was peripheral blood. These receptors all come from a man aged 55 to 69 with acute or convalescent COVID-19. The CDR3 runs from the conserved cysteine through the conserved F or W. Fields, in order: J gene, V gene, CDR3 protein.

TRBJ1-5,TRBV12-3/TRBV12-4,CASSVNQPQHF
TRBJ1-4,TRBV10-3,CATQAAAGGEKLFF
TRBJ1-4,TRBV6-6,CASSQGTGSATNEKLFF
TRBJ1-6,TRBV2,CASRTGSSYNSPLHF
TRBJ2-2,TRBV2,CASTKGALAPGELFF
TRBJ2-3,TRBV2,CASSEGQGWATQYF
TRBJ1-2,TRBV5-6,CASSLTAANYGYTF
TRBJ1-2,TRBV6-5,CASRGGQGTGYTF
TRBJ2-7,TRBV10-3,CAISESRGQGSYEQYF
TRBJ1-6,TRBV3-1/TRBV3-2,CASSLGTARDPLHF
TRBJ1-3,TRBV5-4,CASSTGTGWGNTIYF
TRBJ1-1,TRBV18,CASSPDRGRAAFF
TRBJ1-2,TRBV7-9,CASSPGTAVPYGYTF
TRBJ1-4,TRBV20-1,CSASHRSPGQYNEKLFF
TRBJ2-1,TRBV15,CATSREIAGFSYNEQFF
TRBJ1-2,TRBV25-1,CASSALNRGYTF
TRBJ1-5,TRBV19,CASSWGRYSNQPQHF
TRBJ1-2,TRBV6-1,CASSDTGQWYGYTF
TRBJ1-1,TRBV11-2,CASSWDRNTEAFF
TRBJ2-7,TRBV15,CATSRALARTWHEQYF
TRBJ1-1,TRBV5-1,CASSLAFAQGVGAFF
TRBJ2-2,TRBV5-1,CASSPLGLAAPGTGELFF
TRBJ1-6,TRBV5-1,CASSLADPRGNNSPLHF
TRBJ2-3,TRBV6-1,CASSGGTVPRTDTQYF
TRBJ2-7,TRBV9,CASSETSGGYYEQYF
TRBJ2-5,TRBV7-6,CASSLALRGASRQETQYF
TRBJ2-3,TRBV6-2/TRBV6-3,CASSYLAGGHTQYF
TRBJ1-1,TRBV28,CASKNSLNTEAFF
TRBJ1-1,TRBV5-1,CASSLGNMNTEAFF
TRBJ1-1,TRBV7-2,CASSPLRTEAFF
TRBJ2-3,TRBV24-1,CATSDSDITSGRADTQYF
TRBJ1-3,TRBV19,CASSVTGAGNTIYF
TRBJ2-1,TRBV20-1,CSASSTGGDYNEQFF
TRBJ1-1,TRBV19,CASSIELGTGKAFF
TRBJ1-1,TRBV18,CASSPGDTEAFF
TRBJ2-2,TRBV19,CASRRTGLDGELFF